This entry is about one T cell receptor (beta chain). Its matching antigen is unknown. Trimming pared 5 bases from V and 1 base from J, leaving 5 bases between. The CDR3 is 13 amino acids. Germline values: CDR1 LNHDA, CDR2 SQIVND (reference sequence). TCRdb keeps only in-frame clones here, not all; method: immunoSEQ multiplex PCR. The sample has some 970 clones; approximately 92% are singletons. The entry originates in a study of chemoradiotherapy in HPV16-positive cancers. Study outcomes and limitations: Better recurrence-free survival went with HPV-responsive T-cell expansion in HPV16-positive patients.

Repertoires were sampled repeatedly during chemoradiotherapy. This receptor was obtained from a human donor with HPV-associated anogenital cancer. This chain links TRBV19 with TRBJ2-2; D is ambiguous. The sequences come from tumor tissue, collected from a patient who underwent chemoradiotherapy. CDR3 in amino acids: CASSQGNTGELFF. The DNA of the CDR3 is TGTGCCAGTAGTCAAGGGAACACCGGGGAGCTGTTTTTT.